The T cell receptor beta chain described here comes from a study of T-cell reconstitution after alpha-beta-depleted transplantation in children. Whole-study findings and limits: Recipient T cells and thymic progenitors that survived gave rise to the high TCRbeta diversity observed at day 60 in some patients. Expanded graft clones, several hundred of them, were reportedly the source of alpha-beta T cells about two months after transplant. One year post-transplant, T-cell counts and diversity were largely derived from T cells produced anew.

This clonotype was detected only a few times. Its antigen is unidentified. This CDR3 is built from 11 residues. Germline loops: CDR1 SGHVS, CDR2 FNYEAQ. Trimming cost V 11 bases and J 4 bases; bases outside gene matches: 4. Unique molecular identifiers were built into the TCRbeta library. TCRdb reprocessed the PCR reads via MiXCR and lists one record per CDR3 protein. The table has around 700,000 distinct CDR3 sequences, around 13% seen once. Sequenced here: PBMCs, sampled before TCRalphabeta/CD19-depleted stem cell transplant. The chain combines TRBV7-6 with TRBJ2-5; TRBD2 aligns across 7 bases. The clonotype comes from a girl aged 2-10 years with congenital amegakaryocytic thrombocytopenia, due to receive a stem cell transplant. CDR3 sequence (DNA): TGTGCCCCTGTAGCGGGAGAGACCCAGTACTTC. Protein: CAPVAGETQYF.